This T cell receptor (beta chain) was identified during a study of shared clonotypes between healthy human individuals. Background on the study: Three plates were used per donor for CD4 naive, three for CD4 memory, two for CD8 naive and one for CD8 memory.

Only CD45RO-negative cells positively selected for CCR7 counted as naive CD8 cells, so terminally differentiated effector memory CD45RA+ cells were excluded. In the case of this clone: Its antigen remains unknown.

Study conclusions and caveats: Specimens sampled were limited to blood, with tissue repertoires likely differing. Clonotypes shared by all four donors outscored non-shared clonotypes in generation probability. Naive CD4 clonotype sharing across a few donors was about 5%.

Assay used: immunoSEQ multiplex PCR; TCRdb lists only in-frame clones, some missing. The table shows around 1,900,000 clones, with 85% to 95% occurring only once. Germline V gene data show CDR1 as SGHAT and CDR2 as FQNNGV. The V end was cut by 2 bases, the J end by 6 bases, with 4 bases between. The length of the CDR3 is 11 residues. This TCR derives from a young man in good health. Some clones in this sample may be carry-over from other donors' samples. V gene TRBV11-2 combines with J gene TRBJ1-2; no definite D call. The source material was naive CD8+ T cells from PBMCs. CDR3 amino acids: CASSLSDGYTF. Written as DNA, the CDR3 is TGTGCCAGCAGCTTATCGGATGGCTACACCTTC.